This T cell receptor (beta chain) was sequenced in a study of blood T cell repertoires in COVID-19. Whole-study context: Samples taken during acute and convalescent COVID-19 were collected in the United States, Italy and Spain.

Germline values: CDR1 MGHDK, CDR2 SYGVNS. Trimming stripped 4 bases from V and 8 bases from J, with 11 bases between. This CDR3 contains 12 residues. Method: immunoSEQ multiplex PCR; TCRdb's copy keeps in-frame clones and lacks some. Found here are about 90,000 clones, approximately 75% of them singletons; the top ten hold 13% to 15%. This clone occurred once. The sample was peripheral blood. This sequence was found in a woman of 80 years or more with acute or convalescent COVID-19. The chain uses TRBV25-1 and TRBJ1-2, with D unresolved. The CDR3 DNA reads TGTGCCAGCAGTGCCCCCCGGGAAGGCTACACCTTC. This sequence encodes CASSAPREGYTF.